This T cell receptor (beta chain) emerged from a study of breast tumors, draining lymph nodes, adjacent tissues (dated by TCRdb to the mid-2010s). Some background on the complete study: In breast cancer patients, the study compared the TCR beta repertoires of tumor, adjacent nontumor tissue and axillary lymph nodes. In human breast cancer, the study set out to assess how tumor, surrounding tissue and draining lymph node repertoires relate to one another and whether T cells might be exchanged between them. The study at large found these results: Rather than being directly demonstrated, the conclusion that tumor T cells originate in lymph nodes was presented as consistent with a hypothesis. Tumor and nontumor tissue repertoires were found to be significantly more similar in luminal-like than in basal-like breast cancer. The data were considered consistent with most tumor T cells being derived from the lymph node and subsequently expanding within tumor tissue. Tumor T-cell repertoires showed less diversity than lymph node repertoires and more diversity than nontumor tissue repertoires, and tumor T-cell repertoires showed preferential V and J gene usage.

Lymph node samples were obtained from the axillary draining lymph nodes of breast cancer patients. Sequencing relied on an Illumina HiSeq 2000. TCR beta chain libraries were generated by multiplex PCR amplification. The amplified TCR beta chain products were analyzed by high-throughput sequencing. TCRdb applied fastp at Q25 and MiXCR to the public reads, then kept only in-frame beta chains. Rows merge per CDR3 protein into single entries with the most common DNA and genes. The sample profile shows roughly 260,000 distinct CDR3 sequences; over 30% of them were found once. The ten biggest clones cover 0.85% to 1.3% of the sample. The germline V gene yields KGHDR for CDR1 and SFDVKD for CDR2. The CDR3 sequence holds 15 residues, the cysteine and phenylalanine included. In the case of this clonotype: Its antigen specificity is not known. Because the CDR3's place on the DNA is in doubt, the DNA is left out and the CDR3 is given as listed by TCRdb.

This sequence was found in a female donor with breast cancer. Some clones in this sample may be carry-over from other donors' samples. The specimen sequenced was axillary lymph node tissue. The sequence links TRBV24-1 to TRBJ2-3. The encoded CDR3 is CATCASSPTTDTQYF.